The 28 T cell receptor beta chains reported below all come from one sample, sequenced in a study of metastatic and nonmetastatic thyroid tumors. All patients reached thyroid surgery having received no treatment beforehand. TCRdb reanalyzed the PCR reads via MiXCR. In the table there are 37,000 or so clones, about a sixth of which are singletons. Sample: blood. All receptors come from a female donor with papillary thyroid cancer or a benign thyroid nodule (not recorded which). Some clones in this sample may be carry-over from other donors' samples.

Ten or more counts support this clone. The V call is TRBV20-1, the J call TRBJ1-1, with D perhaps matching TRBD1 (5 bases). Germline assignment: CDR1 DFQATT and CDR2 SNEGSKA (reference sequence). CDR3 length equals 15 residues. V lost 5 bases and J 0 bases, leaving 16 bases between the germline ends. The CDR3 is CSAAGRGRLNTEAFF. In DNA, the CDR3 is TGCAGTGCTGCAGGGCGGGGGAGGCTGAACACTGAAGCTTTCTTT.

This clone has a count of ten or more. The chain links TRBV30 to TRBJ1-6, with TRBD1 matching 8 bases. Germline-derived CDR1 and CDR2 are GTSNPN and SVGIG (reference sequence). The CDR3 is 15 amino acids. Trimming took 0 bases from V and 6 from J; bases not matched to a gene: 4. The CDR3 reads CAWSVVTGVNSPLHF. Here the CDR3 DNA reads TGTGCCTGGAGTGTTGTGACAGGGGTTAATTCACCCCTCCACTTT.

This clone was seen at least ten times. The genes are TRBV5-4 and TRBJ1-1; no clear D. Trimming left V 5 bases short and J 1 base short, with 9 bases between. Germline-derived CDR1 and CDR2 are SGHNT and YYREEE (reference sequence). There are 13 residues in the CDR3. This CDR3 reads CASRLQENTEAFF. DNA for the CDR3: TGTGCCAGCAGACTGCAGGAGAACACTGAAGCTTTCTTT.

This clone is medium-sized. The chain recombines TRBV6-1 with TRBJ2-1; tentatively, D is TRBD2 (5 bases). V was trimmed by 7 bases and J by 9 bases, leaving 22 bases between them. This CDR3 is 15 amino acids long. The V gene's germline CDR1 is MNHNS and CDR2 SASEGT. This CDR3 is CASTHPAGGSREQFF. Written as DNA, the CDR3 is TGTGCCAGCACTCACCCCGCCGGTGGGAGTCGTGAGCAGTTCTTC.

This clone was detected only a few times. The chain uses TRBV6-1 and TRBJ1-5; D is unclear. Trimming shortened V by 10 bases and J by 2 bases, and 9 bases separated the two germline ends. Germline V gene lookup returns CDR1 MNHNS and CDR2 SASEGT. The CDR3 has 12 amino acids. The CDR3 loop is CAIRRGNQPQHF. Here the CDR3 DNA reads TGTGCCATTAGACGGGGCAATCAGCCCCAGCATTTT.

The chain couples TRBV6-1 to TRBJ2-1; 7 bases match TRBD1. Germline V gives CDR1 MNHNS, CDR2 SASEGT. The CDR3 extends over 16 amino acids. J was trimmed by 1 base and V by 3 bases; bases with no gene match: 6. This chain's CDR3 is CASSDVQGKSYNEQFF. CDR3 DNA: TGTGCCAGCAGTGACGTACAGGGGAAGTCCTACAATGAGCAGTTCTTC.

J is TRBJ1-2 and V is TRBV6-1; D gene uncertain. Germline lookup yields CDR1 MNHNS and CDR2 SASEGT. The CDR3 is 11 amino acids. The V end lost 7 bases, the J end lost 10 bases, and 13 bases lay between the germline ends. CDR3 in amino acids: CASIDQVVYTF. The CDR3 nucleotides read TGTGCCAGCATTGACCAAGTGGTCTACACCTTC.

This clone has a handful of counts. This may come from a read error, since a much larger clone is one base off. The chain has TRBV27 and TRBJ1-1; a possible D gene is TRBD1 (6 bases). In germline, CDR1 is MNHEY, CDR2 SMNVEV (reference sequence). The CDR3 is 14 amino acids. The CDR3 nucleotides are TGTGCCAGCAGTTTAACAGGGTATGATACTGAAGCTCTCTTT. Protein sequence: CASSLTGYDTEALF.

Notes on this clone: One end of the junction varies from germline; a read error may be responsible. The rearrangement uses TRBV3-1 and TRBJ2-2; TRBD1 might be the D (6 bases). Germline CDR1 and CDR2: LGHDT and YNNKEL (reference sequence). This CDR3 is 13 amino acids long. CDR3 sequence reads: CASSLGDTGELFF. The CDR3 DNA follows: TGTGCCAGCAGCCTCGGGGACACAGGGGAGCTGTTTTTT.

This clone was seen repeatedly, ten times or more. J is TRBJ2-3 and V is TRBV6-4; D is uncertain. CDR3 size: 16 residues. Trimming pared 5 bases from V and 1 base from J, leaving 16 bases between. In germline, CDR1 is MRHNA, CDR2 SNTAGT. The CDR3 region is CASSLSTVSGTDTQYF. CDR3 bases: TGTGCCAGCAGTCTCTCGACTGTTTCCGGCACAGATACGCAGTATTTT.

This clone has ten or more counts. This chain links TRBV5-1 with TRBJ2-1, with D perhaps assigned TRBD1 or TRBD2 (6 bases each). This CDR3 spans 14 amino acids. In germline, CDR1 is SGHRS, CDR2 YFSETQ. Trimming removed 5 bases at V and 3 bases at J, with 12 bases between. The CDR3 region is CASRGGGDYNEQFF. The CDR3 bases are TGCGCCAGCAGGGGGGGCGGTGACTACAATGAGCAGTTCTTC.

Only a few counts were recorded for this clone. A much larger clone is a single base away; this may be a read error. The chain employs TRBV19 and TRBJ2-3; 9 nucleotides match TRBD2. Germline V lookup: CDR1 LNHDA, CDR2 SQIVND (reference sequence). The CDR3 is made up of 12 amino acids. With V trimmed by 5 bases and J by 10 bases, 4 bases remained unmatched. This chain's CDR3 is CASSFSGGAQYF. The CDR3 bases are TGTGCCAGTAGTTTTAGCGGGGGAGCGCAGTATTTT. The full variable domain, its missing parts supplied by reference TRBV19 and TRBJ2-3, is DGGITQSPKYLFRKEGQNVTLSCEQNLNHDAMYWYRQDPGQGLRLIYYSQIVNDFQKGDIAEGYSVSREKKESFPLTVTSAQKNPTAFYLCASSFSGGAQYFGPGTRLTVL.

This clone was seen repeatedly, ten times or more. V gene TRBV18 combines with J gene TRBJ1-3; D gene unclear. This CDR3 is 14 amino acids long. From germline, CDR1 is KGHSH and CDR2 LQKENI. V was pared by 3 bases and J by 1 base, with 7 bases between. The CDR3 is CASSPSLSGNTIYF. CDR3 coding DNA: TGTGCCAGCTCACCCAGTCTATCTGGAAACACCATATATTTT. Based on the CDR3 plus reference TRBV18 and TRBJ1-3, the full variable domain is NAGVMQNPRHLVRRRGQEARLRCSPMKGHSHVYWYRQLPEEGLKFMVYLQKENIIDESGMPKERFSAEFPKEGPSILRIQQVVRGDSAAYFCASSPSLSGNTIYFGEGSWLTVV.

The chain employs TRBV7-3 and TRBJ2-1, with D possibly matching TRBD1 (5 bases). V shed 4 bases and J shed 8 bases, with 18 bases lying between them. This CDR3 has 15 amino acids. Germline CDR1 SGHTA, CDR2 FQGTGA. CDR3 amino acids: CASSSIGGANYEQFF. The CDR3 bases are TGTGCCAGCAGCTCTATCGGTGGGGCGAACTATGAGCAGTTCTTC.

This clone showed up many times. V is TRBV20-1 and J is TRBJ1-4, with D unresolved. CDR1 and CDR2 from the germline V gene are DFQATT and SNEGSKA (reference sequence). The CDR3 spans 13 residues. Trimming shortened V by 0 bases and J by 6 bases, and 8 bases separated the two germline ends. CDR3 region: CSARDLEDEKLFF. The DNA for the CDR3 is TGCAGTGCTAGAGATTTGGAGGATGAAAAACTGTTTTTT.

This clone was observed at least ten times. V usage is TRBV6-1 and J usage is TRBJ2-7, with a tentative D call TRBD2 (5 bases). The CDR3 contains 15 residues. Germline V gives CDR1 MNHNS, CDR2 SASEGT. The V and J ends lost 5 bases and 1 base respectively, with 15 bases between them. The CDR3 region has the DNA TGTGCCAGCAGTCCCGTGCGGGCCTCGTCCTACGAGCAGTACTTC. Its protein product is CASSPVRASSYEQYF.

Ten or more counts support this clone. The DNA for the CDR3 is TGTGCCAGCAGTCTCGGGGCCGGGGGGGAGGAAAAACTGTTTTTT. Translating gives CASSLGAGGEEKLFF. This chain joins TRBV28 and TRBJ1-4; a possible D gene is TRBD1 (5 bases). This CDR3 has 15 residues. The ends were cut back, 5 bases at V and 8 bases at J, with 18 bases in the middle. CDR1 MDHEN and CDR2 SYDVKM come from the germline V gene. The complete variable domain, with remaining parts taken from reference TRBV28 and TRBJ1-4, reads DVKVTQSSRYLVKRTGEKVFLECVQDMDHENMFWYRQDPGLGLRLIYFSYDVKMKEKGDIPEGYSVSREKKERFSLILESASTNQTSMYLCASSLGAGGEEKLFFGSGTQLSVL.

This clone was counted many times. This may arise from a read error, as a much more abundant clone is one base away. This same CDR3 is encoded by further DNA sequences in the sample. The gene calls are TRBV6-1 and TRBJ1-1; D is uncertain. V lost 4 bases and J lost 2, with 11 bases in between. This CDR3 comprises 14 residues. CDR1 MNHNS and CDR2 SASEGT come from the germline V gene. The CDR3 DNA reads TGTGCCAGCAGTGGGTGGGGAGCAAACACTGAAGCTTTCTTT. Protein: CASSGWGANTEAFF.

This clone appeared many times. This rearrangement joins TRBV20-1 to TRBJ2-7; a possible D gene is TRBD2 (7 bases). There are 11 residues in the CDR3. CDR1 and CDR2 (germline): DFQATT, SNEGSKA (reference sequence). V was cut by 5 bases and J by 5 bases, with 10 bases left in between. The CDR3 loop is CSARGANEQYF. In nucleotides, the CDR3 is TGCAGTGCTCGGGGGGCGAACGAGCAGTACTTC.

Here the CDR3 DNA reads TGCGCCAGCAGCTTGACGCCCGGGTCAGGATACTACGAGCAGTACTTC. Residues: CASSLTPGSGYYEQYF. The genes are TRBV5-1 and TRBJ2-7; D remains ambiguous. The germline gives CDR1 SGHRS, CDR2 YFSETQ. V dropped 1 base and J dropped 3 bases, with 17 bases sitting between them. The CDR3 contains 16 residues.

This clone was detected many times. The chain employs TRBV11-2 and TRBJ2-7, with 7 bases aligning to TRBD2. Germline CDR1 and CDR2: SGHAT and FQNNGV. This CDR3 has 18 amino acids. With V trimmed by 1 base and J by 0 bases, 12 bases remained unmatched. The CDR3 DNA sequence: TGTGCCAGCAGCTTAGGTTATGGCGGGAGCGGAAGCTCCTACGAGCAGTACTTC. This sequence encodes CASSLGYGGSGSSYEQYF.

This clone was counted at least ten times. The J gene is TRBJ2-7, the V gene TRBV3-1; D may be TRBD1 (5 bases). Trimming pared 0 bases from V and 2 bases from J, leaving 8 bases between. The CDR3 sequence is 14 residues long. CDR1 is LGHDT and CDR2 is YNNKEL in the germline V gene (reference sequence). CDR3: CASSQEGATYEQYF. The DNA for the CDR3 is TGTGCCAGCAGCCAAGAAGGGGCAACCTACGAGCAGTACTTC.

This clone was counted many times. The rearrangement joins TRBV5-1 to TRBJ2-1, with 11 bases matching TRBD2. This CDR3 region has 16 residues. Losses at the gene ends were 0 bases for V and 7 bases for J; bases not matched to a gene: 6. Germline CDR1 reads SGHRS; CDR2 reads YFSETQ. DNA for the CDR3: TGCGCCAGCAGCTTGGAACTAGCGGGAGTGGGGAATGAGCAGTTCTTC. Amino acids: CASSLELAGVGNEQFF.

The CDR3 sequence is CASSLRSGEGTGELFF. The CDR3 region has the DNA TGTGCCAGCAGCCTCCGTTCAGGAGAGGGTACCGGGGAGCTGTTTTTT. The genes are TRBV7-8 and TRBJ2-2, with D perhaps TRBD2 (5 bases). The length of the CDR3 is 16 residues. Per the germline V gene, CDR1 is SGHVS and CDR2 is FQNEAQ. Deletions cut 5 bases from V and 5 bases from J, with 18 bases between.

This clone was detected only once. The gene calls are TRBV5-6 and TRBJ1-2, with TRBD1 as a possible D gene (5 bases). The CDR3 covers 15 residues. V lost 3 bases, J lost 4 bases, and 16 bases lay in between. Germline V gives CDR1 SGHDT, CDR2 YYEEEE. Here the CDR3 reads CASSSFWQGLYGYTF. Written as DNA, the CDR3 is TGTGCCAGCAGCTCCTTTTGGCAGGGACTCTATGGCTACACCTTC.

This clone was recorded many times. The rearrangement joins TRBV7-9 to TRBJ1-2; 9 bases are a match to TRBD1. The germline V gene has CDR1 SEHNR and CDR2 FQNEAQ (reference sequence). With V trimmed by 0 bases and J by 4 bases, 3 bases remained unmatched. The CDR3 is 15 amino acids. The CDR3 spells CASSLATGGGYGYTF. Here the CDR3 DNA reads TGTGCCAGCAGCTTAGCGACAGGGGGTGGCTATGGCTACACCTTC.

Ten or more counts support this clone. The chain couples TRBV20-1 to TRBJ2-5, with 9 bases fitting TRBD1. The germline CDR1 and CDR2 sequences are DFQATT and SNEGSKA (reference sequence). Trimming took 5 bases from V and 7 from J; bases not matched to a gene: 8. The length of the CDR3 is 13 residues. In nucleotides, the CDR3 is TGCAGTGCTTTCACAGGGGGCGACGGGACCCAGTACTTC. It yields the protein CSAFTGGDGTQYF.

The V and J genes are TRBV7-3 and TRBJ2-7; TRBD1 matches at 7 bases. This CDR3 has 13 residues. CDR1 is SGHTA, CDR2 FQGTGA, per germline. After removal of 3 bases from V and 5 bases from J, the junction contained 4 bases not matched to a gene. The CDR3 sequence is CASSLTGKDEQYF. CDR3 nucleotides: TGTGCCAGCAGCTTGACAGGGAAAGACGAGCAGTACTTC.